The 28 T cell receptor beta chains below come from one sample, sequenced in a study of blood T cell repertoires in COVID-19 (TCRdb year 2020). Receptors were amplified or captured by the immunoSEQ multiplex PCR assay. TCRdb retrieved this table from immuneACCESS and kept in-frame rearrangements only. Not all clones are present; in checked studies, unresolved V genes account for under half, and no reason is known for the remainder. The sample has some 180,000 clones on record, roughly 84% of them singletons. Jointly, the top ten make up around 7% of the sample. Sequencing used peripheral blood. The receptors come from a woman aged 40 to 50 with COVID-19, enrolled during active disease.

The CDR3 here is CASSNRDSQVGTQYF. CDR3 bases: TGCGCCAGCAGCAACCGGGACTCCCAGGTTGGGACCCAGTACTTC. The chain is built from TRBV5-1 and TRBJ2-5, with D tentatively TRBD2 (6 bases). CDR3 length: 15 amino acids. V shed 4 bases and J shed 7 bases, with 20 bases lying between them. CDR1 and CDR2 (germline): SGHRS, YFSETQ.

CDR3 in DNA: TGTGCCAGCAGATCGTATTCCCTTAGCGGGCGCTCCTACAATGAGCAGTTCTTC. This sequence encodes CASRSYSLSGRSYNEQFF. This chain links TRBV27 with TRBJ2-1; 7 bases agree with TRBD2. In germline, CDR1 is MNHEY, CDR2 SMNVEV (reference sequence). J gave up 0 bases and V 6 bases, and 14 bases lay outside the gene matches. There are 18 residues in the CDR3.

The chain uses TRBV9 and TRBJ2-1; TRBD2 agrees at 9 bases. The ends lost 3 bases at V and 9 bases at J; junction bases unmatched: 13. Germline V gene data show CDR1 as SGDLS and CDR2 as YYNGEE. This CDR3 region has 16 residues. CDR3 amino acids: CASSAVEPGLAGEQFF. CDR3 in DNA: TGTGCCAGCAGCGCTGTGGAACCGGGACTAGCAGGTGAGCAGTTCTTC.

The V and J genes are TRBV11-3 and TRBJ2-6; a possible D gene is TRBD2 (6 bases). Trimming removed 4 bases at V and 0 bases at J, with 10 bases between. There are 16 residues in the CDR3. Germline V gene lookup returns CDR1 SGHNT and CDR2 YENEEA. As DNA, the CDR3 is TGTGCCAGCAGCTCGACTAGTGTCTCTGGGGCCAACGTCCTGACTTTC. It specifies CASSSTSVSGANVLTF.

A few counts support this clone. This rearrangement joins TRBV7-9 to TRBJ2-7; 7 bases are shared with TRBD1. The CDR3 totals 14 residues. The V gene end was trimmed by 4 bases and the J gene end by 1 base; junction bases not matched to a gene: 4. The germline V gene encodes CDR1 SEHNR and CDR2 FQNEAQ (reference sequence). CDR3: CASSSGGVSYEQYF. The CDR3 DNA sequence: TGTGCCAGCAGCTCAGGGGGTGTATCCTACGAGCAGTACTTC.

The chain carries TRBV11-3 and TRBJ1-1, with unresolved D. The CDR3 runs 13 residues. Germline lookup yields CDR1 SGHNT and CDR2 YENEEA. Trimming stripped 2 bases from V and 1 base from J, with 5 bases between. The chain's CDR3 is CASSLSGNTEAFF. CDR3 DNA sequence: TGTGCCAGCAGCTTAAGCGGGAACACTGAAGCTTTCTTT.

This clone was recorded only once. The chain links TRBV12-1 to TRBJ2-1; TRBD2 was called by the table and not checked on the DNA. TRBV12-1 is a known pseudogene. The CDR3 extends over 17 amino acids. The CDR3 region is CASSFWTSGGPHNEQFF. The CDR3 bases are TGTGCCAGCAGCTTTTGGACTAGCGGGGGGCCCCACAATGAGCAGTTCTTC.

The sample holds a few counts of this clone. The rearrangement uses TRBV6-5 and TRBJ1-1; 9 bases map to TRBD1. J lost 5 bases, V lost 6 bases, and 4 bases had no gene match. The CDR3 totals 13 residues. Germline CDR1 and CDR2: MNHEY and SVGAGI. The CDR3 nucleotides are TGTGCCAGCAGGGCGACAGGGGGAACTGAAGCTTTCTTT. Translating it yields CASRATGGTEAFF.

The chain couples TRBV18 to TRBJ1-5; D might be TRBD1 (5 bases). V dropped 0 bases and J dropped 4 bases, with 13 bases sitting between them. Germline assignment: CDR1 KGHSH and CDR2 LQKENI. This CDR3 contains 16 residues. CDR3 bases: TGTGCCAGCTCACCACCGGGAGGGGCCGGGAATCAGCCCCAGCATTTT. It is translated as CASSPPGGAGNQPQHF.

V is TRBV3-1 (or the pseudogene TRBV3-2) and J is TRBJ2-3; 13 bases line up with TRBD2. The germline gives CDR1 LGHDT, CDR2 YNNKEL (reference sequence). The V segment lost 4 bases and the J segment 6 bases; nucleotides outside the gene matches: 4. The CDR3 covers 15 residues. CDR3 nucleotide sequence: TGTGCCAGCAGCCGACTAGCGGGGGGAGGGGATACGCAGTATTTT. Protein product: CASSRLAGGGDTQYF.

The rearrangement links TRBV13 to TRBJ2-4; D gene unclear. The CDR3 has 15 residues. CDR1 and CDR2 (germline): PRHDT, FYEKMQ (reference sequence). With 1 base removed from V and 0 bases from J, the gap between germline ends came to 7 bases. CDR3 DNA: TGTGCCAGCAGCTTAGCGGGTGTAGCCAAAAACATTCAGTACTTC. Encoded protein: CASSLAGVAKNIQYF.

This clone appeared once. The CDR3 nucleotides read TGTGCCAGCAGCCCAACCTACGAGCAGTACTTC. Its protein product is CASSPTYEQYF. This chain connects TRBV3-1 (or the pseudogene TRBV3-2) to TRBJ2-7; D not certain. The CDR3 consists of 11 residues. Trimming removed 4 bases at V and 2 bases at J, with 3 bases between. CDR1 is LGHDT and CDR2 is YNNKEL in the germline V gene (reference sequence).

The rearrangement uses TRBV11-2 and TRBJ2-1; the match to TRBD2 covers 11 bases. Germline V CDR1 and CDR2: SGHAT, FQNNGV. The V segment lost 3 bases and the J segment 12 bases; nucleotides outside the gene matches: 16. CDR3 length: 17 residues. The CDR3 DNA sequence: TGTGCCAGCAGCTTGGACAGGGCAACTAGCGGGAGCAGGGTGCAGTTCTTC. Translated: CASSLDRATSGSRVQFF. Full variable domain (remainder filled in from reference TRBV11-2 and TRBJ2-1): EAGVAQSPRYKIIEKRQSVAFWCNPISGHATLYWYQQILGQGPKLLIQFQNNGVVDDSQLPKDRFSAERLKGVDSTLKIQPAKLEDSAVYLCASSLDRATSGSRVQFFGPGTRLTVL.

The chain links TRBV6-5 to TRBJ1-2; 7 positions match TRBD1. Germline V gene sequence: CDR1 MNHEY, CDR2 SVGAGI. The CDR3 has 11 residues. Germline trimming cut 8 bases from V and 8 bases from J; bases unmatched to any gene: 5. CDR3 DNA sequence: TGTGCCAGCTCCTCAGGGGGAGGCTACACCTTC. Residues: CASSSGGGYTF.

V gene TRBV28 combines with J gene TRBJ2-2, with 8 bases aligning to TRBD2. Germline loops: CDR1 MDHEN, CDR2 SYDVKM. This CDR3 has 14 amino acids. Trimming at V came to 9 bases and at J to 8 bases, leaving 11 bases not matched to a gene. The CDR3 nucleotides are TGTGCCAGTCTCAAAACAGGGACTAGAGGGGAGCTGTTTTTT. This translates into CASLKTGTRGELFF.

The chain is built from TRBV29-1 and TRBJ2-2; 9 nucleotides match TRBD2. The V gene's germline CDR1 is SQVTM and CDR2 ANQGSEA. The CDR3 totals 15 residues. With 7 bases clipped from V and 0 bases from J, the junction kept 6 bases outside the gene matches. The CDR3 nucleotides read TGCAGCGCGCGGGGGGGCTTGGCGAACACCGGGGAGCTGTTTTTT. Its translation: CSARGGLANTGELFF.

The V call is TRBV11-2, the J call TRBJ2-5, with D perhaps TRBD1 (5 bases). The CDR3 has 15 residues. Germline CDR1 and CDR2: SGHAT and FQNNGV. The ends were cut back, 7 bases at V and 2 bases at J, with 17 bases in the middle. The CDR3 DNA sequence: TGTGCCAGCAAAGAGTCCCCCGGACATCAAGAGACCCAGTACTTC. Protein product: CASKESPGHQETQYF.

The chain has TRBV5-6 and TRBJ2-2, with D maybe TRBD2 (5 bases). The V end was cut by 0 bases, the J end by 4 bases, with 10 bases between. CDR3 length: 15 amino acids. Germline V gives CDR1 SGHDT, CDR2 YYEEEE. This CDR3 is CASSLVLEGTGELFF. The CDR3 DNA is TGTGCCAGCAGCTTGGTTTTAGAGGGCACCGGGGAGCTGTTTTTT.

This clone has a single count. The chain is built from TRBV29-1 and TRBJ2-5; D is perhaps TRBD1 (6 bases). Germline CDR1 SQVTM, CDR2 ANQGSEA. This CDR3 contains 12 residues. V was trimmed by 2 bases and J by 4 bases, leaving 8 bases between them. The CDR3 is CSVESDRETQYF. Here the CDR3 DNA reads TGCAGCGTTGAATCGGACAGAGAGACCCAGTACTTC.

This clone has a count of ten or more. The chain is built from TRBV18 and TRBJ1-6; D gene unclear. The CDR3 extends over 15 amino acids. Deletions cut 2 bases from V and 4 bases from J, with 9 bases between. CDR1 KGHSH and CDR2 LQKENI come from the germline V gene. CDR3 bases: TGTGCCAGCTCACCAATTGGCAGATATAATTCACCCCTCCACTTT. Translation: CASSPIGRYNSPLHF.

The CDR3 nucleotides are TGTGCCAGCTCACCGGGACAGCAGGTGGACACTGAAGCTTTCTTT. It encodes CASSPGQQVDTEAFF. The chain recombines TRBV18 with TRBJ1-1, with TRBD1 identical over 7 bases. Unmatched junction bases numbered 7, after V lost 3 bases and J lost 3 bases. Germline V lookup: CDR1 KGHSH, CDR2 LQKENI. This CDR3 has 15 residues. The full variable domain, its missing parts supplied by reference TRBV18 and TRBJ1-1, is NAGVMQNPRHLVRRRGQEARLRCSPMKGHSHVYWYRQLPEEGLKFMVYLQKENIIDESGMPKERFSAEFPKEGPSILRIQQVVRGDSAAYFCASSPGQQVDTEAFFGQGTRLTVV.

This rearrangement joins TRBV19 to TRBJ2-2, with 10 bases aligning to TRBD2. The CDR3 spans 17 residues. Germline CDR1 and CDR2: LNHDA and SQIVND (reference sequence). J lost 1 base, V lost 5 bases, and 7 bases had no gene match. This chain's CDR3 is CASSPGLAEMNTGELFF. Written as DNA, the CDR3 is TGTGCCAGTAGTCCCGGACTAGCGGAGATGAACACCGGGGAGCTGTTTTTT.

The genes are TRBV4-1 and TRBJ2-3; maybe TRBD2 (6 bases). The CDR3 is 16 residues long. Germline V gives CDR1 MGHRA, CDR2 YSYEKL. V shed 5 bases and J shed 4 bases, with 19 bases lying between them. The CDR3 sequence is CASSFTTRGQADTQYF. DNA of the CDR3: TGCGCCAGCAGCTTCACCACGCGGGGCCAGGCAGATACGCAGTATTTT.

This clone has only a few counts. CDR3 in DNA: TGTGCCAGCAGTGAGGACAGGGCCCCCTACGAGCAGTACTTC. This sequence encodes CASSEDRAPYEQYF. The chain combines TRBV2 with TRBJ2-7; 8 bases align to TRBD1. The germline V gene encodes CDR1 SNHLY and CDR2 FYNNEI. The CDR3 sequence is 14 residues long. Trimming at V came to 3 bases and at J to 2 bases, leaving 3 bases not matched to a gene.

CDR3 in amino acids: CASSSNPGQMNTEAFF. DNA for the CDR3: TGTGCCAGTAGTAGCAATCCGGGACAGATGAACACTGAAGCTTTCTTT. V and J are TRBV19 and TRBJ1-1, with 7 nucleotides matching TRBD1. Germline lookup yields CDR1 LNHDA and CDR2 SQIVND (reference sequence). The CDR3 extends over 16 amino acids. J gave up 0 bases and V 4 bases, and 8 bases lay outside the gene matches.

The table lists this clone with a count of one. CDR3 sequence (DNA): TGTGCCAGCAGTACCTTTCCAGGGTCCACTGAAGCTTTCTTT. It translates to CASSTFPGSTEAFF. V is TRBV11-3 and J is TRBJ1-1; possible D gene TRBD1, 5 bases. The CDR3 length is 14 residues. In germline, CDR1 is SGHNT, CDR2 YENEEA. V lost 6 bases, J lost 4 bases, and 15 bases lay in between. Full variable domain (missing parts from reference TRBV11-3 and TRBJ1-1): EAGVVQSPRYKIIEKKQPVAFWCNPISGHNTLYWYLQNLGQGPELLIRYENEEAVDDSQLPKDRFSAERLKGVDSTLKIQPAELGDSAVYLCASSTFPGSTEAFFGQGTRLTVV.

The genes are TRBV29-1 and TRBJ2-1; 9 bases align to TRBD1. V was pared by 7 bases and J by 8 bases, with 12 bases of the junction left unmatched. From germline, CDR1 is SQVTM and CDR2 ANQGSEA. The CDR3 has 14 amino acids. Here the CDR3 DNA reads TGCAGCGCCATCAGGACAGGGGAAGTCGATGAGCAGTTCTTC. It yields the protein CSAIRTGEVDEQFF.

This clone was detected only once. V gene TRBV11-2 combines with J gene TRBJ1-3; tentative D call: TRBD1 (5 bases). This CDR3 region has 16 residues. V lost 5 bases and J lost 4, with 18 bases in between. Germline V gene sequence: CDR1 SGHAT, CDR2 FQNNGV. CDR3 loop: CASSPAGRGGGNTIYF. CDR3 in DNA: TGTGCCAGCAGCCCCGCTGGGCGGGGGGGAGGAAACACCATATATTTT.